A selection of T cell receptor beta chains follows, all from one sample in a study of T cells after yellow fever vaccination. Each CDR3 protein gets one entry after TCRdb re-called the 5' RACE reads with MiXCR. The data show hundreds of thousands of distinct CDR3 sequences, approximately 9% seen once. The specimen was PBMCs, collected on the day of the first yellow fever vaccination. These TCRs come from a young man who received the YFV17D yellow fever vaccine. Each CDR3 is given with its conserved first and last residue. A D gene is named only where the DNA matches it firmly. A clone size is listed for some rows: how often the clone was seen (once, few, many), or a class if it is expanded.

j_call clone_size v_call d_call cdr3_aa cdr3_nt
TRBJ2-3 many TRBV15 . CATSRGGEPTDTQYF TGTGCCACCAGCAGAGGCGGGGAGCCCACAGATACGCAGTATTTT
TRBJ2-3 few TRBV10-3 . CATLASTDTQYF TGTGCCACGCTTGCTAGCACAGATACGCAGTATTTT
TRBJ1-1 . TRBV4-3 TRBD1 CASSAPGQRTEAFF TGCGCCAGCAGCGCCCCGGGACAGAGAACTGAAGCTTTCTTT
TRBJ2-2 few TRBV7-3 TRBD1 CASSLTGTGAAGELFF TGTGCCAGCAGCTTAACCGGGACAGGGGCTGCCGGGGAGCTGTTTTTT
TRBJ2-7 . TRBV3-1 TRBD2 CASSQGAGGYYEQYF TGTGCCAGCAGCCAAGGAGCGGGGGGTTACTACGAGCAGTACTTC
TRBJ2-5 few TRBV20-1 TRBD2 CSAREAGAVETQYF TGCAGTGCTAGAGAAGCGGGGGCGGTGGAGACCCAGTACTTC
TRBJ2-2 . TRBV12-5 TRBD2 CASGLGTSGSHGELFF TGTGCTAGTGGTTTAGGGACTAGCGGAAGTCACGGGGAGCTGTTTTTT
TRBJ2-3 few TRBV5-1 . CASSVGAGTTDTQYF TGCGCCAGCAGCGTCGGGGCAGGGACCACAGATACGCAGTATTTT
TRBJ2-7 . TRBV10-3 . CAISESVGTYEQYF TGTGCCATCAGTGAGTCGGTAGGAACCTACGAGCAGTACTTC
TRBJ2-3 . TRBV29-1 . CSPSRGDTQYF TGCAGCCCGTCCCGGGGAGATACGCAGTATTTT
TRBJ2-1 . TRBV5-4 TRBD2 CASSPGLAGGGQFF TGTGCCAGCAGCCCAGGACTAGCGGGGGGTGGGCAGTTCTTC
TRBJ2-2 many TRBV12-3/TRBV12-4 . CASSFSSEAGELFF TGTGCCAGCAGTTTTTCATCGGAGGCCGGGGAGCTGTTTTTT
TRBJ1-4 . TRBV6-1 TRBD1 CASIPGQGNEKLFF TGTGCCAGCATCCCGGGACAGGGGAATGAAAAACTGTTTTTT
TRBJ1-1 many TRBV5-5 . CASSLDFGTRNTEAFF TGTGCCAGCAGCTTGGACTTCGGGACAAGGAACACTGAAGCTTTCTTT
TRBJ2-1 . TRBV6-1 TRBD1 CASQRAAAGGYNEQFF TGTGCCAGCCAAAGGGCTGCGGCAGGGGGATACAATGAGCAGTTCTTC
TRBJ2-3 many TRBV7-7 . CASSPSPGTTDTQYF TGTGCTAGCAGCCCATCCCCGGGGACCACAGATACGCAGTATTTT